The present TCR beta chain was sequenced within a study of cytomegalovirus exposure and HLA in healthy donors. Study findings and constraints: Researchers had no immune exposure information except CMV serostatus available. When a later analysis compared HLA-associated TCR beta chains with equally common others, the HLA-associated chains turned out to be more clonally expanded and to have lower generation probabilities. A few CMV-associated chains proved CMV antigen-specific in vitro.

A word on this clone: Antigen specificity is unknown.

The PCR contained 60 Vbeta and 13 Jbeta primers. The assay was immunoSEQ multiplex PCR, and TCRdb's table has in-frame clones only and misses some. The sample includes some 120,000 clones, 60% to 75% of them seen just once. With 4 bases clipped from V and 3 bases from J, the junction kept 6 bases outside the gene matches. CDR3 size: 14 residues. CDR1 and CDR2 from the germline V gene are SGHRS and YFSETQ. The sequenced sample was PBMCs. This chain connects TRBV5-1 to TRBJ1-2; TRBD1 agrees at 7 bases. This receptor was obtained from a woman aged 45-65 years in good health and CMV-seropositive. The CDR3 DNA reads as TGCGCCAGCAGCCCGGGGACAGTAGACTATGGCTACACCTTC. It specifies CASSPGTVDYGYTF.